This T cell receptor beta chain appears in the sequencing data of a study of T cell responses to AZD1222 COVID-19 vaccine. Using immunoSEQ multiplex PCR, the repertoire was profiled, and TCRdb retains in-frame clones only, with some absent. The sample contains around 120,000 clones, 70% to 90% of which appear only once. Between the trimmed V and J ends, which lost 7 bases and 3 bases, there was a span of 19 bases. CDR3 length: 15 amino acids. The germline CDR1 and CDR2 sequences are SGHAT and FQDESV (reference sequence). This clone was counted between two and nine times. The TCR was taken from an adult in good health. Sequenced material: peripheral blood, taken on day 0 of AZD1222 vaccination. The rearrangement joins TRBV11-1 to TRBJ2-7; maybe TRBD1 (5 bases). The CDR3 here is CASTRSEAQGYEQYF. The CDR3 coding sequence is TGTGCCAGCACCAGAAGCGAGGCCCAGGGCTACGAGCAGTACTTC.